These 28 T cell receptor beta chains were sequenced from one sample in a study of technical replicates of blood from a few donors. Profiled with immunoSEQ multiplex PCR; TCRdb holds only in-frame clones, not every one. The profile shows more than 70,000 clones, about 96% of them singletons. Sequenced sample: T cells isolated from PBMCs. The source is a human donor in good health.

The chain employs TRBV5-6 and TRBJ1-1; 9 bases fit TRBD1. The CDR3 consists of 16 residues. Germline V gives CDR1 SGHDT, CDR2 YYEEEE. V lost 4 bases, J lost 3 bases, and 10 bases stayed unmatched. The CDR3 reads CASSTTTGGSYTEAFF. Here the CDR3 DNA reads TGTGCCAGCAGCACCACGACAGGGGGTTCGTACACTGAAGCTTTCTTT.

J is TRBJ1-3 and V is TRBV6-1, with D maybe TRBD1 (5 bases). Trimming cost V 0 bases and J 2 bases, with 8 bases left between them. The germline V gene encodes CDR1 MNHNS and CDR2 SASEGT. This CDR3 region has 15 residues. The CDR3 DNA sequence: TGTGCCAGCAGTGAAGCGCTAGGGGCTGGAAACACCATATATTTT. Its protein is CASSEALGAGNTIYF.

In DNA form, the CDR3 reads TGTGCCAGCAGCTTAGCGCGGACTAGCGGTAGCACAGATACGCAGTATTTT. Protein sequence: CASSLARTSGSTDTQYF. The chain has TRBV7-9 and TRBJ2-3; 10 nucleotides agree with TRBD2. This CDR3 contains 17 residues. Trimming removed 0 bases from V and 0 bases from J; junction bases left unmatched: 3. CDR1 is SEHNR and CDR2 is FQNEAQ in the germline V gene (reference sequence). Variable domain in full (rest from reference TRBV7-9 and TRBJ2-3): DTGVSQNPRHKITKRGQNVTFRCDPISEHNRLYWYRQTLGQGPEFLTYFQNEAQLEKSRLLSDRFSAERPKGSFSTLEIQRTEQGDSAMYLCASSLARTSGSTDTQYFGPGTRLTVL.

The chain recombines TRBV6-5 with TRBJ2-5; D is possibly TRBD1 (5 bases). Germline CDR1 is MNHEY and CDR2 is SVGAGI. This CDR3 contains 15 residues. The V gene lost 2 bases and the J gene lost 4 bases, with 14 bases spanning the gap. The CDR3 protein is CASSYTIGVTETQYF. In nucleotides, the CDR3 is TGTGCCAGCAGTTACACTATAGGGGTAACAGAGACCCAGTACTTC.

The chain combines TRBV11-2 with TRBJ1-2, with TRBD1 matching over 8 bases. The CDR3 covers 14 residues. Trimming removed 5 bases from V and 6 bases from J; junction bases left unmatched: 8. Germline assignment: CDR1 SGHAT and CDR2 FQNNGV. The CDR3 reads CASSPTGQGNGYTF. CDR3 nucleotides: TGTGCCAGCAGCCCGACCGGACAGGGCAATGGCTACACCTTC.

This clone was detected only once. The chain has TRBV15 and TRBJ2-5; D is unclear. CDR3 size: 12 residues. The V gene's germline CDR1 is LNHNV and CDR2 YYDKDF (reference sequence). V was trimmed by 1 base and J by 5 bases, leaving 5 bases between them. The CDR3 coding sequence is TGTGCCACCAGCAGAGCGCAGGAGACCCAGTACTTC. Protein sequence: CATSRAQETQYF.

The rearrangement joins TRBV7-6 to TRBJ2-1; TRBD2 matches 8 bases. Unmatched junction bases numbered 8, after V lost 5 bases and J lost 5 bases. Germline loops: CDR1 SGHVS, CDR2 FNYEAQ. The length of the CDR3 is 15 residues. CDR3 residues: CASSLGAGGHNEQFF. As DNA, the CDR3 is TGTGCCAGCAGCCTCGGGGCGGGGGGACACAATGAGCAGTTCTTC.

The V gene is TRBV29-1, the J gene TRBJ2-2; D possibly corresponds to TRBD1 (6 bases). The CDR3 has 13 amino acids. Deletions cut 0 bases from V and 7 bases from J, with 9 bases between. The germline V gene has CDR1 SQVTM and CDR2 ANQGSEA. The CDR3 reads CSVEDRGYGELFF. The CDR3 coding sequence is TGCAGCGTTGAAGATAGGGGGTACGGGGAGCTGTTTTTT.

The chain employs TRBV2 and TRBJ2-1; 12 nucleotides align to TRBD2. With V trimmed by 6 bases and J by 8 bases, 11 bases remained unmatched. The CDR3 has 16 residues. Germline CDR1 is SNHLY and CDR2 is FYNNEI. The CDR3 spells CASRQTSGSFLDEQFF. CDR3 nucleotides: TGTGCCAGCAGGCAGACTAGCGGGAGTTTTCTCGATGAGCAGTTCTTC.

The J gene is TRBJ2-7, the V gene TRBV5-4; 9 nucleotides line up with TRBD2. V was pared by 4 bases and J by 3 bases, with 8 bases of the junction left unmatched. Germline V gives CDR1 SGHNT, CDR2 YYREEE (reference sequence). This CDR3 contains 15 residues. The CDR3 nucleotides are TGTGCCAGCAGCCGCGCGGGAGGGGCGGACTACGAGCAGTACTTC. The encoded protein is CASSRAGGADYEQYF.

The CDR3 spells CASMADLNTGELFF. The CDR3 nucleotides read TGTGCCAGCATGGCGGACTTGAACACCGGGGAGCTGTTTTTT. V is TRBV28 and J is TRBJ2-2, with a tentative D call TRBD2 (5 bases). Per the germline V gene, CDR1 is MDHEN and CDR2 is SYDVKM. V lost 7 bases, J lost 1 base, and 10 bases lay in between. This CDR3 has 14 residues.

The rearrangement links TRBV10-3 to TRBJ2-7; D might be TRBD2 (6 bases). The CDR3 spans 14 residues. Germline-derived CDR1 and CDR2 are ENHRY and SYGVKD. The V end was cut by 7 bases, the J end by 0 bases, with 13 bases between. The CDR3 region is CAITAEGDSYEQYF. CDR3 DNA sequence: TGTGCCATCACCGCGGAGGGAGACTCCTACGAGCAGTACTTC.

The rearrangement joins TRBV5-1 to TRBJ2-5; tentatively, D is TRBD2 (8 bases). CDR3 length: 19 residues. Trimming took 2 bases from V and 4 from J, leaving 27 bases between them. Germline V gene data show CDR1 as SGHRS and CDR2 as YFSETQ. The CDR3 region has the DNA TGCGCCAGCAGCTTATCCCGCAGGGGGGCAAGCGGGGGATTAGAGACCCAGTACTTC. It translates to CASSLSRRGASGGLETQYF.

The genes are TRBV10-1 and TRBJ1-4, with D tentatively TRBD1 (6 bases). The CDR3 is 14 amino acids. Germline V gives CDR1 WNHNN, CDR2 SYGVQD (reference sequence). V was clipped by 5 bases and J by 4 bases, with 11 bases between them. The CDR3 region is CASSKQGFNEKLFF. CDR3 bases: TGCGCCAGCAGTAAACAGGGATTTAATGAAAAACTGTTTTTT.

V usage is TRBV28 and J usage is TRBJ1-2, with 7 bases fitting TRBD1. CDR3 length: 15 amino acids. Per the germline V gene, CDR1 is MDHEN and CDR2 is SYDVKM. Trimming took 7 bases from V and 6 from J; bases not matched to a gene: 14. CDR3 loop: CASKPGQEVGHGYTF. CDR3 sequence (DNA): TGTGCCAGCAAGCCCGGACAGGAGGTAGGGCATGGCTACACCTTC.

The gene calls are TRBV9 and TRBJ2-1; 12 nucleotides line up with TRBD2. Germline assignment: CDR1 SGDLS and CDR2 YYNGEE. This CDR3 is built from 15 residues. V was pared by 7 bases and J by 0 bases, with 2 bases of the junction left unmatched. The CDR3 spells CASSSGGASYNEQFF. CDR3 DNA sequence: TGTGCCAGCTCTAGCGGGGGGGCCTCCTACAATGAGCAGTTCTTC.

V usage is TRBV6-5 and J usage is TRBJ2-2; a weak D match, TRBD1 (6 bases). This CDR3 spans 15 amino acids. Deletions cut 2 bases from V and 8 bases from J, with 15 bases between. The germline CDR1 and CDR2 sequences are MNHEY and SVGAGI. The DNA for the CDR3 is TGTGCCAGCAGTTACAATTCAGGGGTCCTTGGGGAGCTGTTTTTT. It is translated as CASSYNSGVLGELFF.

This clone was detected only a few times. This chain joins TRBV5-1 and TRBJ2-7; TRBD2 aligns across 7 bases. After removal of 7 bases from V and 4 bases from J, the junction contained 14 bases not matched to a gene. CDR1 SGHRS and CDR2 YFSETQ come from the germline V gene. The CDR3 has 15 amino acids. CDR3 residues: CASPAAGVLNYEQYF. The CDR3 nucleotides read TGCGCCAGCCCAGCCGCGGGAGTTTTAAATTACGAGCAGTACTTC.

The chain is built from TRBV9 and TRBJ2-3; D not resolved. This CDR3 has 15 amino acids. Germline V CDR1 and CDR2: SGDLS, YYNGEE. V was shortened by 2 bases and J by 1 base, with 11 bases between the two germline ends. CDR3 DNA sequence: TGTGCCAGCAGCGTGGGTAACGGAGGCACAGATACGCAGTATTTT. Its protein is CASSVGNGGTDTQYF.

This CDR3 is CASSLDVRGTNEKLFF. CDR3 coding DNA: TGTGCCAGCAGCTTAGACGTCAGGGGTACTAATGAAAAACTGTTTTTT. The rearrangement uses TRBV7-9 and TRBJ1-4, with a tentative D call TRBD1 (6 bases). CDR1 is SEHNR, CDR2 FQNEAQ, per germline (reference sequence). The CDR3 is 16 residues long. Deletions cut 1 base from V and 2 bases from J, with 11 bases between.

This chain's CDR3 is CATSREYLAGLYNEQFF. Here the CDR3 DNA reads TGTGCCACCAGCAGAGAATACCTAGCGGGATTATACAATGAGCAGTTCTTC. The rearrangement joins TRBV15 to TRBJ2-1, with TRBD2 matching 9 bases. The J segment lost 4 bases and the V segment lost 0 bases, leaving 7 bases of the junction unmatched. From germline, CDR1 is LNHNV and CDR2 YYDKDF (reference sequence). The CDR3 has 17 amino acids.

The DNA of the CDR3 is TGTGCCAGCAGCTTAGAGCTAGCGGGACATGAGCAGTTCTTC. Its protein is CASSLELAGHEQFF. This rearrangement joins TRBV7-9 to TRBJ2-1; 9 positions agree with TRBD2. The germline V gene encodes CDR1 SEHNR and CDR2 FQNEAQ (reference sequence). V was pared by 1 base and J by 8 bases, with 3 bases of the junction left unmatched. The CDR3 extends over 14 amino acids.

As to this clone: This sample also contains other DNA sequences that code for the same CDR3. J is TRBJ2-7 and V is TRBV19; 9 nucleotides match TRBD1. The CDR3 is made up of 14 amino acids. V gave up 4 bases and J gave up 4 bases; unmatched junction bases: 5. From germline, CDR1 is LNHDA and CDR2 SQIVND (reference sequence). This CDR3 reads CASSRGTGSYEQYF. DNA for the CDR3: TGTGCCAGTAGTAGGGGGACAGGGTCGTACGAGCAGTACTTC.

The chain joins TRBV5-1 to TRBJ2-1; the match to TRBD2 covers 13 bases. The CDR3 has 16 residues. Germline lookup yields CDR1 SGHRS and CDR2 YFSETQ. J gave up 9 bases and V 0 bases, and 6 bases lay outside the gene matches. The chain's CDR3 is CASSLGGLAGVSEQFF. CDR3 nucleotide sequence: TGCGCCAGCAGCTTGGGCGGACTAGCGGGAGTCAGTGAGCAGTTCTTC.

The CDR3 reads CASSLGQGNTGELFF. CDR3 coding DNA: TGTGCCAGCAGCTTAGGGCAGGGAAACACCGGGGAGCTGTTTTTT. The V call is TRBV7-9, the J call TRBJ2-2, with D maybe TRBD1 (5 bases). The germline V and J ends were trimmed by 1 base and 2 bases, with 8 bases remaining between them. Germline assignment: CDR1 SEHNR and CDR2 FQNEAQ (reference sequence). This CDR3 is 15 amino acids long.

J is TRBJ2-1 and V is TRBV5-1; 10 positions agree with TRBD2. CDR3 length: 14 residues. The ends lost 6 bases at V and 6 bases at J; junction bases unmatched: 6. Germline V lookup: CDR1 SGHRS, CDR2 YFSETQ. CDR3 amino acids: CASNQAGGSNEQFF. The CDR3 DNA reads TGCGCCAGCAACCAAGCGGGAGGGTCCAATGAGCAGTTCTTC.

The chain employs TRBV2 and TRBJ2-7, with 8 positions matching TRBD1. The germline CDR1 and CDR2 sequences are SNHLY and FYNNEI. V lost 6 bases, J lost 3 bases, and 1 base stayed unmatched. The CDR3 is 12 amino acids. CDR3 DNA: TGTGCCAGCAGGGGGACAGGCTACGAGCAGTACTTC. The encoded protein is CASRGTGYEQYF.

This rearrangement joins TRBV11-1 to TRBJ2-1, with 7 bases aligning to TRBD1. This CDR3 comprises 18 residues. V shed 2 bases and J 6 bases; nucleotides not matched to a gene: 16. The V gene's germline CDR1 is SGHAT and CDR2 FQDESV (reference sequence). The CDR3 nucleotides read TGTGCCAGCAGCTTATTAAAGGGGGCAGGGGGTTCGGGCAATGAGCAGTTCTTC. It is translated as CASSLLKGAGGSGNEQFF.